These T cell receptor beta chains were read from a single sample in a study of shared clonotypes between healthy human individuals. Generated by immunoSEQ multiplex PCR, the TCRdb table keeps only in-frame clones and is missing some. The table has about 700,000 clones, about 92% seen once. The specimen was naive CD8+ T cells sorted from blood. All receptors derive from a man between 25 and 39 years old in good health. Both conserved end residues are part of each CDR3. A D gene is named only where the DNA matches it firmly. Clone size is stated in some rows and not others, as once, few, many or a class when expanded.

abundance: NA; j_gene: TRBJ2-1; v_gene: TRBV9; d_gene: NA; CDR3aa: CASSGGRPNNEQFF; CDR3nt: TGTGCCAGCAGCGGAGGGAGGCCTAACAATGAGCAGTTCTTC
abundance: once; j_gene: TRBJ2-1; v_gene: TRBV6-1; d_gene: NA; CDR3aa: CASSQEAPYNEQFF; CDR3nt: TGTGCCAGCAGCCAGGAGGCCCCCTACAATGAGCAGTTCTTC
abundance: NA; j_gene: TRBJ2-7; v_gene: TRBV7-8; d_gene: NA; CDR3aa: CASSLSYAGSYYEQYF; CDR3nt: TGTGCCAGCAGCCTATCTTATGCGGGTTCCTACTACGAGCAGTACTTC
abundance: NA; j_gene: TRBJ2-1; v_gene: TRBV11-3; d_gene: TRBD2; CDR3aa: CASSRGGSSYNEQFF; CDR3nt: TGTGCCAGCAGCCGGGGAGGGAGCTCCTACAATGAGCAGTTCTTC
abundance: NA; j_gene: TRBJ1-4; v_gene: TRBV28; d_gene: TRBD1; CDR3aa: CASSFMRPKQGTPNEKLFF; CDR3nt: TGTGCCAGCAGTTTTATGCGACCGAAACAGGGGACCCCTAATGAAAAACTGTTTTTT
abundance: NA; j_gene: TRBJ2-3; v_gene: TRBV7-9; d_gene: TRBD2; CDR3aa: CASANEAGGPVGATDTQYF; CDR3nt: TGTGCCAGCGCCAACGAAGCGGGAGGGCCGGTTGGGGCCACAGATACGCAGTATTTT
abundance: NA; j_gene: TRBJ2-1; v_gene: TRBV28; d_gene: NA; CDR3aa: CASSPPGAVANEQFF; CDR3nt: TGTGCCAGCAGCCCACCGGGGGCCGTGGCGAATGAGCAGTTCTTC
abundance: once; j_gene: TRBJ2-1; v_gene: TRBV7-9; d_gene: NA; CDR3aa: CASSLAPGTYNEQFF; CDR3nt: TGTGCCAGCAGCTTAGCCCCAGGGACCTACAATGAGCAGTTCTTC
abundance: NA; j_gene: TRBJ2-5; v_gene: TRBV9; d_gene: NA; CDR3aa: CASSVGQQETQYF; CDR3nt: TGTGCCAGCAGCGTAGGACAACAAGAGACCCAGTACTTC
abundance: NA; j_gene: TRBJ1-1; v_gene: TRBV29-1; d_gene: NA; CDR3aa: CSVEDQPGNTEAFF; CDR3nt: TGCAGCGTTGAAGATCAGCCTGGTAACACTGAAGCTTTCTTT
abundance: NA; j_gene: TRBJ2-7; v_gene: TRBV9; d_gene: TRBD1; CDR3aa: CASSLTGSEQYF; CDR3nt: TGTGCCAGCAGCTTGACAGGGTCGGAGCAGTACTTC
abundance: NA; j_gene: TRBJ2-7; v_gene: TRBV20-1; d_gene: NA; CDR3aa: CSAREVAEQYF; CDR3nt: TGCAGTGCTAGAGAAGTTGCCGAGCAGTACTTC
abundance: NA; j_gene: TRBJ2-1; v_gene: TRBV7-3; d_gene: TRBD2; CDR3aa: CASSWGLAAEQFF; CDR3nt: TGTGCCAGCAGCTGGGGACTAGCTGCTGAGCAGTTCTTC
abundance: NA; j_gene: TRBJ1-1; v_gene: TRBV14; d_gene: NA; CDR3aa: CASSPITGSGAFF; CDR3nt: TGTGCCAGCAGCCCGATTACCGGCAGTGGGGCTTTCTTT
abundance: NA; j_gene: TRBJ2-1; v_gene: TRBV7-9; d_gene: NA; CDR3aa: CASSLAAGWVNNEQFF; CDR3nt: TGTGCCAGCAGCTTAGCCGCCGGATGGGTCAACAATGAGCAGTTCTTC
abundance: NA; j_gene: TRBJ2-7; v_gene: TRBV28; d_gene: NA; CDR3aa: CASGSGTYEQYF; CDR3nt: TGTGCCAGCGGATCGGGGACCTACGAGCAGTACTTC
abundance: NA; j_gene: TRBJ2-7; v_gene: TRBV30; d_gene: TRBD1; CDR3aa: CAWGQGFGGYEQYF; CDR3nt: TGTGCCTGGGGACAGGGATTTGGGGGCTACGAGCAGTACTTC
abundance: NA; j_gene: TRBJ2-7; v_gene: TRBV28; d_gene: NA; CDR3aa: CASSFPPPEGDYEQYF; CDR3nt: TGTGCCAGCAGTTTCCCGCCCCCAGAGGGAGACTACGAGCAGTACTTC
abundance: NA; j_gene: TRBJ2-1; v_gene: TRBV9; d_gene: TRBD2; CDR3aa: CASSVRRTSGSNEQFF; CDR3nt: TGTGCCAGCAGCGTACGGAGGACTAGCGGGAGTAATGAGCAGTTCTTC
abundance: once; j_gene: TRBJ2-1; v_gene: TRBV13; d_gene: NA; CDR3aa: CASSLGAANNEQFF; CDR3nt: TGTGCCAGCAGCTTAGGGGCAGCGAACAATGAGCAGTTCTTC
abundance: NA; j_gene: TRBJ2-1; v_gene: TRBV11-2; d_gene: TRBD1; CDR3aa: CASSSFRQGYNEQFF; CDR3nt: TGTGCCAGCAGCTCCTTCAGACAGGGGTACAATGAGCAGTTCTTC
abundance: NA; j_gene: TRBJ2-7; v_gene: TRBV5-5; d_gene: NA; CDR3aa: CASSLGVGFEQYF; CDR3nt: TGTGCCAGCAGCTTGGGTGTGGGATTCGAGCAGTACTTC
abundance: NA; j_gene: TRBJ2-5; v_gene: TRBV5-4; d_gene: NA; CDR3aa: CASSLFTDFQETQYF; CDR3nt: TGTGCCAGCAGCTTGTTTACAGACTTCCAAGAGACCCAGTACTTC
abundance: NA; j_gene: TRBJ2-3; v_gene: TRBV27; d_gene: NA; CDR3aa: CASSPSWGPDTQYF; CDR3nt: TGTGCCAGCAGTCCGAGCTGGGGGCCAGATACGCAGTATTTT